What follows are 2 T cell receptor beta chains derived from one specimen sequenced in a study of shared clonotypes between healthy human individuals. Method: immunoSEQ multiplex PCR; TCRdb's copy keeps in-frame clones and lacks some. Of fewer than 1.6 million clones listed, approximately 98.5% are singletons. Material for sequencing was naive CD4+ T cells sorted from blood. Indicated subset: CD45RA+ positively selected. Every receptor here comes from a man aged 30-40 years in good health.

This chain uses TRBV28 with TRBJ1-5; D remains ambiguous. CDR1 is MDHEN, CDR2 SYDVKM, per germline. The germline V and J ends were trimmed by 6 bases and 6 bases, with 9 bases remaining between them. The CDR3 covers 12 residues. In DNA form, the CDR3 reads TGTGCCAGCAGAGATGGGGTTCAGCCCCAGCATTTT. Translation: CASRDGVQPQHF.

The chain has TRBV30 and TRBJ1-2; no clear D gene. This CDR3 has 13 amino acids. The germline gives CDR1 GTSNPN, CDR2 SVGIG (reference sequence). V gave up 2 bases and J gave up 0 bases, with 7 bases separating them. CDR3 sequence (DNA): TGTGCCTGGAGTCTACGGGCTAACTATGGCTACACCTTC. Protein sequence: CAWSLRANYGYTF.